What follows is one TCR beta chain and its context. As yet, its antigen is unknown. V dropped 6 bases and J dropped 10 bases, with 16 bases sitting between them. This CDR3 spans 14 amino acids. These data originate in a study of blood T cells in healthy people across ages. Findings and caveats of the study: Age brought a roughly linear fall in TCR beta diversity measured per million T cells.

A second PCR of about 6 to 11 cycles used a sample-barcoded 5' primer and a J-beta primer mix. The yield of each sample was at least 2.5 million CDR3-containing paired-end reads. Each CDR3 protein is one row after TCRdb ran MiXCR on the 5' RACE reads. The table records 1.5 million to 2 million distinct CDR3 sequences, about two fifths of them present only once. The chain recombines TRBV12-3 or TRBV12-4 with TRBJ1-6, with a possible D match to TRBD1 (5 bases). The sequence was collected from a human donor in good health. The sequenced sample was blood. The CDR3 spells CASSQGSRNSPLHF. As DNA, the CDR3 is TGTGCCAGCAGCCAGGGATCGAGGAACTCACCCCTCCACTTT.